Given below is one T cell receptor (beta chain) in context. Its antigen is currently unknown. Second-dose recipients at about 4 or about 12 weeks were treated as one pooled group. The data stem from a study of T cell responses to AZD1222 COVID-19 vaccine. The study's findings and limits: White British ancestry dominated among donors, who included more females, and clonal diversity was possibly underestimated.

Some clones are missing from TCRdb's copy, which holds only in-frame ones; the method was immunoSEQ multiplex PCR. Among over 110,000 clones listed, around 94% were seen once. Trimming took off 7 bases at V and 1 base at J, with 10 bases between the two ends. This CDR3 has 12 amino acids. From germline, CDR1 is SQVTM and CDR2 ANQGSEA. The V gene is TRBV29-1, the J gene TRBJ1-1; a weak D match, TRBD1 (5 bases). Source: peripheral blood, taken 28 days after the second AZD1222 dose. This receptor was obtained from an adult who received the AZD1222 COVID-19 vaccine. CDR3 DNA: TGCAGCGCCTTTCAGGGGAACACTGAAGCTTTCTTT. Translating it yields CSAFQGNTEAFF.